A selection of T cell receptor beta chains follows, all from one sample in a study of control samples from healthy donors and cancer patients. Sequencing was performed with immunoSEQ multiplex PCR; in TCRdb, only in-frame clones are kept and a portion is missing. The sample gives about 150,000 clones, 88% of which show up once; 1.5% to 2% is in the top ten. Material for sequencing was blood. These receptors all come from a man younger than 35 in good health. The CDR3 runs from the conserved cysteine through the conserved F or W. A D gene is named only where the DNA matches it firmly. Clone size appears in some rows only: once, few, many, or a class for an expanded clone.

abundance | j_gene | v_gene | d_gene | CDR3aa | CDR3nt
. | TRBJ1-1 | TRBV7-9 | . | CASSLRPEAFF | TGTGCCAGCAGCTTAAGGCCTGAAGCTTTCTTT
. | TRBJ2-2 | TRBV24-1 | . | CATSDIDSANTGELFF | TGTGCCACCAGTGATATAGACAGCGCGAACACCGGGGAGCTGTTTTTT
. | TRBJ1-5 | TRBV18 | . | CASSPGRGNQPQHF | TGTGCCAGCTCACCAGGGAGAGGTAATCAGCCCCAGCATTTT
. | TRBJ1-1 | TRBV7-3 | . | CASSSDILNKGTEAFF | TGTGCCAGCAGCTCTGACATTCTCAACAAGGGCACTGAAGCTTTCTTT
. | TRBJ2-7 | TRBV7-6 | . | CASSPERDPSYEQYF | TGTGCCAGCAGCCCAGAACGGGACCCCTCCTACGAGCAGTACTTC
. | TRBJ1-1 | TRBV5-5 | . | CASSLGAWNTEAFF | TGTGCCAGCAGCTTGGGGGCGTGGAACACTGAAGCTTTCTTT
. | TRBJ1-1 | TRBV28 | . | CASSNGGPEAFF | TGTGCCAGCAGCAATGGGGGGCCTGAAGCTTTCTTT
. | TRBJ1-5 | TRBV28 | . | CASSSGGTGQPQHF | TGTGCCAGCAGTTCCGGCGGAACGGGGCAGCCCCAGCATTTT
. | TRBJ2-3 | TRBV19 | TRBD2 | CASSNRDYTDTQYF | TGTGCCAGTAGTAACCGGGACTACACAGATACGCAGTATTTT
. | TRBJ2-7 | TRBV7-6 | TRBD1 | CASSTLQGAGDEQYF | TGTGCCAGCAGCACCTTACAGGGGGCTGGGGACGAGCAGTACTTC
. | TRBJ2-1 | TRBV29-1 | . | CSTAARGTPSYNEQFF | TGCAGCACTGCCGCCCGAGGGACTCCTTCCTACAATGAGCAGTTCTTC
. | TRBJ1-6 | TRBV6-5 | . | CASGRHYNSPLHF | TGTGCCAGCGGACGCCACTATAATTCACCCCTCCACTTT
. | TRBJ2-7 | TRBV6-2/TRBV6-3 | TRBD2 | CASSWERGFPYEQYF | TGTGCCAGCAGTTGGGAGCGGGGGTTCCCCTACGAGCAGTACTTC
. | TRBJ2-3 | TRBV3-1/TRBV3-2 | TRBD1 | CASSLSTGGYTDTQYF | TGTGCCAGCAGCCTATCGACAGGGGGGTACACAGATACGCAGTATTTT
once | TRBJ1-1 | TRBV6-2/TRBV6-3 | . | CASSQGRGLRNTEAFF | TGTGCCAGCAGCCAGGGACGGGGCTTGAGGAACACTGAAGCTTTCTTT
. | TRBJ1-1 | TRBV5-1 | . | CASSLGEGSEAFF | TGCGCCAGCAGCTTGGGGGAAGGGTCTGAAGCTTTCTTT
. | TRBJ2-7 | TRBV7-2 | . | CASSLAATPYEQYF | TGTGCCAGCAGCTTGGCGGCTACTCCCTACGAGCAGTACTTC
once | TRBJ2-5 | TRBV6-2/TRBV6-3 | . | CASSYSKGGPKETQYF | TGTGCCAGCAGTTACTCGAAAGGGGGGCCTAAAGAGACCCAGTACTTC
. | TRBJ2-1 | TRBV5-5 | . | CASSAEGIREQFF | TGTGCCAGCAGCGCCGAGGGGATTCGGGAGCAGTTCTTC
. | TRBJ2-3 | TRBV27 | . | CASALSTDTQYF | TGTGCCAGCGCCCTTTCGACAGATACGCAGTATTTT
. | TRBJ2-7 | TRBV30 | TRBD1 | CAWSGQGTYEQYF | TGTGCCTGGAGTGGACAGGGAACCTACGAGCAGTACTTC
few | TRBJ1-2 | TRBV29-1 | TRBD1 | CSGETGEGYGYTF | TGCAGCGGGGAGACAGGGGAGGGCTATGGCTACACCTTC
. | TRBJ2-7 | TRBV13 | TRBD2 | CASSLGRALAGPPGEQYF | TGTGCCAGCAGCTTAGGACGGGCGTTAGCGGGGCCCCCGGGCGAGCAGTACTTC
. | TRBJ2-3 | TRBV6-5 | TRBD2 | CASSSPRSGVGDTQYF | TGTGCCAGCAGTTCGCCGCGTAGCGGGGTGGGGGATACGCAGTATTTT
. | TRBJ1-6 | TRBV7-8 | . | CASSGIQSSYNSPLHF | TGTGCCAGCAGCGGAATACAGAGCTCCTATAATTCACCCCTCCACTTT
. | TRBJ1-6 | TRBV28 | . | CASSGKVPLHF | TGTGCCAGCAGTGGGAAGGTACCCCTCCACTTT
. | TRBJ1-1 | TRBV2 | . | CASSEPNPTPAFF | TGTGCCAGCAGTGAACCGAACCCGACGCCTGCTTTCTTT
. | TRBJ2-4 | TRBV7-3 | . | CASSPFSLDKNIQYF | TGTGCCAGCAGCCCCTTTTCGTTGGACAAAAACATTCAGTACTTC
. | TRBJ2-3 | TRBV4-3 | TRBD2 | CASSQDPSGGAGDTQYF | TGCGCCAGCAGCCAAGATCCTAGCGGGGGGGCGGGAGATACGCAGTATTTT
. | TRBJ1-1 | TRBV6-2/TRBV6-3 | TRBD1 | CASSDRDRGAGNTEAFF | TGTGCCAGCAGTGATCGGGACAGGGGAGCGGGGAACACTGAAGCTTTCTTT
. | TRBJ2-5 | TRBV2 | TRBD2 | CASSEQTSGGETQYF | TGTGCCAGCAGTGAACAGACTAGCGGCGGCGAGACCCAGTACTTC
once | TRBJ2-3 | TRBV7-9 | TRBD2 | CASSSSGGSTDTQYF | TGTGCCAGCAGTTCTAGCGGGGGGTCCACAGATACGCAGTATTTT
. | TRBJ2-7 | TRBV7-2 | TRBD1 | CASRGDSTYEQYF | TGTGCCAGCAGAGGGGACAGCACCTACGAGCAGTACTTC
once | TRBJ1-6 | TRBV7-9 | . | CASSQLNSPLHF | TGTGCCAGCAGCCAACTTAATTCACCCCTCCACTTT
. | TRBJ2-3 | TRBV5-1 | TRBD2 | CASSLAESSGADSTDTQYF | TGCGCCAGCAGCTTGGCCGAGTCTAGCGGGGCGGATAGCACAGATACGCAGTATTTT
. | TRBJ2-5 | TRBV6-2/TRBV6-3 | . | CASSYLLEAQYF | TGTGCCAGCAGTTATCTACTAGAGGCCCAGTACTTC
. | TRBJ2-2 | TRBV9 | . | CASSVSPGVSTGELFF | TGTGCCAGCAGCGTAAGCCCAGGGGTTAGCACCGGGGAGCTGTTTTTT